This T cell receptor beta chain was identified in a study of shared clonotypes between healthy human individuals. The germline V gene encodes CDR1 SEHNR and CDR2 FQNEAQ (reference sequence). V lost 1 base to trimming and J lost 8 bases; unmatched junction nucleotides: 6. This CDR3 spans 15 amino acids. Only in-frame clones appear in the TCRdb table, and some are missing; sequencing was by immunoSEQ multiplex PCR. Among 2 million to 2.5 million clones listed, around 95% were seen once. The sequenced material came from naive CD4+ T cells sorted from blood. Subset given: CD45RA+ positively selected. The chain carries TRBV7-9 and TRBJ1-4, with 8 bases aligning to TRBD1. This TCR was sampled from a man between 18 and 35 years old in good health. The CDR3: CASSLVAGGGEKLFF. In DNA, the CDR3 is TGTGCCAGCAGCTTAGTCGCAGGGGGCGGGGAAAAACTGTTTTTT.